This T cell receptor beta chain was captured by sequencing in a study of blood T cell repertoires in COVID-19. Study-level information: Material from acute and convalescent COVID-19 was sourced from the United States, Italy and Spain. From T cells, B-cell-depleted T cells, or PBMCs came the material, which was cDNA or gDNA.

The CDR3 is 16 residues long. The V gene's germline CDR1 is KGHDR and CDR2 SFDVKD. The junction had 4 bases not matched to a gene; V was cut back by 4 bases and J by 2 bases. In the original processing: Reference gene primer amplification in the assay estimated nucleated cell counts. The data were produced by immunoSEQ multiplex PCR, yet TCRdb's version contains in-frame clones alone and is incomplete. The D gene and trimming were derived from the DNA, and the V and J assignments and clone size from that table. The table shows under 100,000 clones, with about 90% occurring only once. Sequencing was performed on peripheral blood. The receptor was derived from a male donor with acute or convalescent COVID-19. The V call is TRBV24-1, the J call TRBJ1-3; 10 positions agree with TRBD1. The CDR3 loop is CATSDPGQGAGNTIYF. CDR3 coding DNA: TGTGCCACCAGTGACCCCGGACAGGGGGCTGGAAACACCATATATTTT.